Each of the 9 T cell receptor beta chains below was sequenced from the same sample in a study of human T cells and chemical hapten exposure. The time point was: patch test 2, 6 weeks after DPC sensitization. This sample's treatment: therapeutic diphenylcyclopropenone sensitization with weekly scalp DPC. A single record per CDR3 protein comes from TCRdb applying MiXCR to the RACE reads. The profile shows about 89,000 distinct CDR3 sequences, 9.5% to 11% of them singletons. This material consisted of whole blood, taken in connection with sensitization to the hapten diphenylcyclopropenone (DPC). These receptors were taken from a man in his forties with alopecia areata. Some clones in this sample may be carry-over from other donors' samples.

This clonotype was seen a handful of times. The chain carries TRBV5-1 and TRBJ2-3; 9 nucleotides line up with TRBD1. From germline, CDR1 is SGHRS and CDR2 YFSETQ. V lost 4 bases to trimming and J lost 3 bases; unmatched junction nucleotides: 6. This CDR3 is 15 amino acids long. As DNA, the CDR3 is TGCGCCAGCAGCGGACAGGGGCCGGGGACAGATACGCAGTATTTT. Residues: CASSGQGPGTDTQYF.

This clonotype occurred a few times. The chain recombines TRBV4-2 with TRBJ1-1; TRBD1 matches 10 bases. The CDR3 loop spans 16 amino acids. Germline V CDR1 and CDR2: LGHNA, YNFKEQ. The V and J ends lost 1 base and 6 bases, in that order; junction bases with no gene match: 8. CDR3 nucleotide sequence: TGTGCCAGCAGCCAAGTTGGTGGACAGGGGGTTGCTGAAGCTTTCTTT. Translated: CASSQVGGQGVAEAFF.

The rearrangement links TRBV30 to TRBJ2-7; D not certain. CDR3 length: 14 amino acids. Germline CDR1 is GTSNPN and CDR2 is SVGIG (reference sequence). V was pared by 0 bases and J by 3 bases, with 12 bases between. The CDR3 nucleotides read TGTGCCTGGAGTGTAGGGATGGGGTACTACGAGCAGTACTTC. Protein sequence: CAWSVGMGYYEQYF.

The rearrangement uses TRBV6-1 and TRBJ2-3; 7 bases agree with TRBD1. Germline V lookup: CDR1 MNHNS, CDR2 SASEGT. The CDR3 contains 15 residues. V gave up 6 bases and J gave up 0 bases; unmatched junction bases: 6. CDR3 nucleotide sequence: TGTGCCAGCAGAGCAACAGGGGCCAGCACAGATACGCAGTATTTT. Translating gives CASRATGASTDTQYF.

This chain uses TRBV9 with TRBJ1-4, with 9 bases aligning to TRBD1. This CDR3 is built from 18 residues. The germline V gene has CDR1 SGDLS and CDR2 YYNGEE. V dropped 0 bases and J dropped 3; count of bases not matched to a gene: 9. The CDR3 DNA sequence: TGTGCCAGCAGCGTAGGACAACAGGGGGCGTCGGCTAATGAAAAACTGTTTTTT. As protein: CASSVGQQGASANEKLFF.

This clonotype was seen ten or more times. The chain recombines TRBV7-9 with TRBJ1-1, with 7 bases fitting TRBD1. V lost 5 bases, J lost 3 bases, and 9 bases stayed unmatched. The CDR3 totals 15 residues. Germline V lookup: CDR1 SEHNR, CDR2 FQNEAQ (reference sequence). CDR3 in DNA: TGTGCCAGCAGCCCCCGGACAGGAACGTACACTGAAGCTTTCTTT. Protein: CASSPRTGTYTEAFF.

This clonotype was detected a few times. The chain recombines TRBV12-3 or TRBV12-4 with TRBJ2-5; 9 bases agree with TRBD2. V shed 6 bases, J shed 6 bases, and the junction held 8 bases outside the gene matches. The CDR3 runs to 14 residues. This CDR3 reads CASSPTSGVQTQYF. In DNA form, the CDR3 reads TGTGCCAGCAGCCCGACTAGCGGTGTACAGACCCAGTACTTC.

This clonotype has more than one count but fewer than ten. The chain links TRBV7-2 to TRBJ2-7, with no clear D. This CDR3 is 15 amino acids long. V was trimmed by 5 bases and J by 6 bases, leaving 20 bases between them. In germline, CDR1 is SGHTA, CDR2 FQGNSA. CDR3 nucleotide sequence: TGTGCCAGCAGCCAGGCCCGAACTTGGATGGGCGAGCAGTACTTC. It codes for CASSQARTWMGEQYF.

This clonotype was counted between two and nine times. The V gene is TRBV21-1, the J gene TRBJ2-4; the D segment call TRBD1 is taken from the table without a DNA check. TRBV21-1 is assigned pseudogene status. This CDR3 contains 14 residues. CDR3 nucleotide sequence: TGTGCCAGCAGCATGCGGGGGGCCAAAAACATTCAGTACTTC. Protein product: CASSMRGAKNIQYF.